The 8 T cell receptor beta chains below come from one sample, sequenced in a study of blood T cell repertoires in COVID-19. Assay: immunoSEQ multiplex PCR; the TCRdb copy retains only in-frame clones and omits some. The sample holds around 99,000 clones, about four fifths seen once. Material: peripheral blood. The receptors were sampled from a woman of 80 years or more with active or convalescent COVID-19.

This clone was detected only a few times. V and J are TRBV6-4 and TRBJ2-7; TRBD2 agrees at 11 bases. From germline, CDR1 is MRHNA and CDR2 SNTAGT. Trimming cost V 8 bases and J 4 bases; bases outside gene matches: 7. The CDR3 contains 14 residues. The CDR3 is CASLTSGSPYEQYF. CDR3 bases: TGTGCCAGCCTTACTAGCGGGAGCCCATACGAGCAGTACTTC.

The CDR3 sequence is CSVESGDGTQYF. For the CDR3, the DNA is TGCAGCGTTGAAAGCGGTGACGGTACGCAGTATTTT. The genes are TRBV29-1 and TRBJ2-3; tentatively, D is TRBD2 (5 bases). Trimming removed 2 bases from V and 8 bases from J, with 11 bases in between. This CDR3 comprises 12 residues. Germline CDR1 reads SQVTM; CDR2 reads ANQGSEA.

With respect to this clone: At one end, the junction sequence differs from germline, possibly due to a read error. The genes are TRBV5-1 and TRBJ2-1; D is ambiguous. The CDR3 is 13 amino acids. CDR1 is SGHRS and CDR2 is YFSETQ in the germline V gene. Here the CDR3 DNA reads TGTGCCAGCAGCTTTGCGACTTACAATGAGCAGTTCTTC. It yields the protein CASSFATYNEQFF. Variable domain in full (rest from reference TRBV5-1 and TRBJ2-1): KAGVTQTPRYLIKTRGQQVTLSCSPISGHRSVSWYQQTPGQGLQFLFEYFSETQRNKGNFPGRFSGRQFSNSRSEMNVSTLELGDSALYLCASSFATYNEQFFGPGTRLTVL.

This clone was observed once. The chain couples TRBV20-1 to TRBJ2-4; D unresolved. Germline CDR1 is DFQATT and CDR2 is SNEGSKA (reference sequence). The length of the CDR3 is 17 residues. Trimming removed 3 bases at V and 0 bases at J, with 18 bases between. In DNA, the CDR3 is TGCAGTGCTAGTGGCGCGCGTGCAGGAATAGCCAAAAACATTCAGTACTTC. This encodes CSASGARAGIAKNIQYF.

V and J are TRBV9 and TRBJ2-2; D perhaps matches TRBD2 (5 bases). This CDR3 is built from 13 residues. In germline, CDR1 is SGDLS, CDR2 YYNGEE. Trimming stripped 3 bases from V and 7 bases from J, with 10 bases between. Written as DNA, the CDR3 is TGTGCCAGCAGCGACCCCCGGGGCGGGGAGCTGTTTTTT. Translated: CASSDPRGGELFF.

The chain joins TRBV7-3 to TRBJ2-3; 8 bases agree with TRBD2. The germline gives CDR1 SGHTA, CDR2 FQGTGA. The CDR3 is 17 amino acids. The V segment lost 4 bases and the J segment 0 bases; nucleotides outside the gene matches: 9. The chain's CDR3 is CASSSPGGDTSTDTQYF. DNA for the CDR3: TGTGCCAGCAGCTCGCCGGGAGGGGATACTAGCACAGATACGCAGTATTTT.

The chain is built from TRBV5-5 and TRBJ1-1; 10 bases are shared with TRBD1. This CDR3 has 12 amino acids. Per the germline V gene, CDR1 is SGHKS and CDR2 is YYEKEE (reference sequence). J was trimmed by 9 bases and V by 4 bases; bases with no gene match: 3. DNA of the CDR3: TGTGCCAGCAGCCAGGACAGGGGGAAAGCTTTCTTT. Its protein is CASSQDRGKAFF. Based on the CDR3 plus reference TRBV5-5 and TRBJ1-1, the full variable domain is DAGVTQSPTHLIKTRGQQVTLRCSPISGHKSVSWYQQVLGQGPQFIFQYYEKEERGRGNFPDRFSARQFPNYSSELNVNALLLGDSALYLCASSQDRGKAFFGQGTRLTVV.

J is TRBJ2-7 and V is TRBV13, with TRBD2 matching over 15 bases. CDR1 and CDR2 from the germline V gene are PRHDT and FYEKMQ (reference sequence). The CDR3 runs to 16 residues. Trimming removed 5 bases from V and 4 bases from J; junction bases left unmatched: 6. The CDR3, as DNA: TGTGCCAGCAGCGACCGGACTAGCGGGAGGGTGTACGAGCAGTACTTC. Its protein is CASSDRTSGRVYEQYF.